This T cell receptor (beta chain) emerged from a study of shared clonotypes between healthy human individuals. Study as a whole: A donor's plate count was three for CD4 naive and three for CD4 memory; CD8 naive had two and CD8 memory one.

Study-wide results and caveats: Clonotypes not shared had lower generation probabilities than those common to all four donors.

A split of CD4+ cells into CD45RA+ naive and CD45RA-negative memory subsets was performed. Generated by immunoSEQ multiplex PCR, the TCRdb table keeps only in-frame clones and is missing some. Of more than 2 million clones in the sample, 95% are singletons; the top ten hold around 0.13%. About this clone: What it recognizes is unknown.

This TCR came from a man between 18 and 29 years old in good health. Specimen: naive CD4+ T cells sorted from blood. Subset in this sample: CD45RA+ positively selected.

CDR3 amino acids: CASSPDRSYNSPLHF. For the CDR3, the DNA is TGTGCCAGCAGCCCTGACAGGAGCTATAATTCACCCCTCCACTTT. The rearrangement joins TRBV7-9 to TRBJ1-6; maybe TRBD1 (6 bases). Germline V gene sequence: CDR1 SEHNR, CDR2 FQNEAQ (reference sequence). This CDR3 region has 15 residues. Trimming shortened V by 5 bases and J by 3 bases, and 11 bases separated the two germline ends.